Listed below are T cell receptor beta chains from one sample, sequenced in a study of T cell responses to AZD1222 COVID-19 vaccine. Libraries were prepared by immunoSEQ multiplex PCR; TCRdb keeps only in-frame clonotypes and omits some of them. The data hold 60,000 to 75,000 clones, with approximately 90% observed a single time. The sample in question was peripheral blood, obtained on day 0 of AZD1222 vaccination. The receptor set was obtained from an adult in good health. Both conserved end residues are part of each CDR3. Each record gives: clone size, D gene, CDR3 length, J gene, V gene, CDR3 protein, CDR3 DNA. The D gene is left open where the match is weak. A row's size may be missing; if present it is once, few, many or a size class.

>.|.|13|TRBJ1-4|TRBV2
CASSESANEKLFF
TGTGCCAGCAGTGAGTCGGCAAATGAAAAACTGTTTTTT
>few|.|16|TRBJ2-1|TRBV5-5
CASSQIRASSYNEQFF
TGTGCCAGCAGCCAAATCAGGGCGAGCTCCTACAATGAGCAGTTCTTC
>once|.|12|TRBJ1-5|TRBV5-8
CASSFEYQPQHF
TGTGCCAGCAGCTTTGAATATCAGCCCCAGCATTTT
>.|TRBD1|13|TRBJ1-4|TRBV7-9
CASGGQINEKLFF
TGTGCCAGCGGGGGACAGATAAATGAAAAACTGTTTTTT
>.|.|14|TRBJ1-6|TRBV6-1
CASSEWWSKAPLHF
TGTGCCAGCAGTGAGTGGTGGAGTAAGGCACCCCTCCACTTT
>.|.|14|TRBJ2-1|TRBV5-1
CASSPGQGGDEQFF
TGCGCCAGCAGTCCCGGACAGGGAGGGGATGAGCAGTTCTTC
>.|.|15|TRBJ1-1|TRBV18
CASSPLERVISEAFF
TGTGCCAGCTCACCACTAGAGCGTGTGATTTCTGAAGCTTTCTTT
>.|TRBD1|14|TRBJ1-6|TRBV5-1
CASSSGTEDSPLHF
TGCGCCAGCAGCTCCGGGACAGAGGATTCACCCCTCCACTTT
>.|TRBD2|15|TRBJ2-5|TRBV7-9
CASSLGLAGQETQYF
TGTGCCAGCAGCCTGGGACTAGCGGGGCAAGAGACCCAGTACTTC
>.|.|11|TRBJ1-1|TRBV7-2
CASSTGTEAFF
TGTGCCAGCAGCACGGGCACTGAAGCTTTCTTT
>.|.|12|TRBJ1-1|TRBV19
CASSSRNTEAFF
TGTGCCAGTAGTAGCAGGAACACTGAAGCTTTCTTT
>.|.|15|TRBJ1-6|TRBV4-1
CASSQVAGVNSPLHF
TGCGCCAGCAGCCAAGTGGCAGGCGTTAATTCACCCCTCCACTTT
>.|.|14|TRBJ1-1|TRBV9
CASSVRDLNTEAFF
TGTGCCAGCAGCGTTCGGGACCTGAACACTGAAGCTTTCTTT
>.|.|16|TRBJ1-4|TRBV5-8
CASSLGQARGNEKLFF
TGTGCCAGCAGCTTGGGACAGGCTCGAGGCAATGAAAAACTGTTTTTT
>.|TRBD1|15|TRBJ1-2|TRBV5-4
CASSDKGQGNYGYTF
TGTGCCAGCAGCGATAAAGGACAGGGGAACTATGGCTACACCTTC
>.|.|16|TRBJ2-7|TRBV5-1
CASSLARTPSSYEQYF
TGCGCCAGCAGCTTGGCGCGGACTCCGAGCTCCTACGAGCAGTACTTC
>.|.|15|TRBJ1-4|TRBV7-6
CASSPQGAFGEKLFF
TGTGCCAGCAGCCCACAGGGTGCCTTTGGGGAAAAACTGTTTTTT
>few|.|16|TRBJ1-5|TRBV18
CASSPFDSSVNQPQHF
TGTGCCAGCTCACCGTTCGACTCGAGCGTCAATCAGCCCCAGCATTTT